This T cell receptor (beta chain) was recorded in a study of cytomegalovirus exposure and HLA in healthy donors. Study-level points and caveats: Analysis was performed later, and it showed HLA-associated TCR beta chains to be more clonally expanded than equally common others.

In the PCR, 60 Vbeta and 13 Jbeta primers were used. TCRdb keeps only in-frame clones here, not all; method: immunoSEQ multiplex PCR. The sample yields around 150,000 clones, around 72% seen once. The CDR3 is 13 residues long. V dropped 7 bases and J dropped 3; count of bases not matched to a gene: 3. The germline V gene encodes CDR1 MNHEY and CDR2 SMNVEV (reference sequence). In regard to this clone: Its specificity is unknown.

Source material: PBMCs. This clonotype originated in a man between 50 and 59 years old in good health and CMV-seropositive. V usage is TRBV27 and J usage is TRBJ1-1, with 9 bases identical to TRBD1. The CDR3 is CASTRQGDTEAFF. CDR3 bases: TGTGCCAGCACCCGACAGGGGGACACTGAAGCTTTCTTT.